One and the same sample provided the 23 T cell receptor beta chains below, sequenced in a study of T-cell reconstitution after alpha-beta-depleted transplantation in children. Molecular barcoding with unique molecular identifiers was used for the TCRbeta library. MiXCR, run by TCRdb on the PCR reads, gives a single entry per CDR3 protein. The sample holds around 700,000 distinct CDR3 sequences, less than 15% seen once. Here the sequenced sample was PBMCs, taken before TCRalphabeta/CD19-depleted stem cell transplant. These receptors were taken from a girl aged 2 to 9 with congenital amegakaryocytic thrombocytopenia, due to receive a stem cell transplant.

The chain links TRBV12-3 or TRBV12-4 to TRBJ1-1; D unclear. The CDR3 spans 14 residues. V dropped 5 bases and J dropped 8 bases, with 18 bases sitting between them. CDR3 protein: CASSPSWAGIEAFF. The DNA for the CDR3 is TGTGCCAGCAGTCCCTCCTGGGCGGGGATCGAAGCTTTCTTT.

This clonotype was seen at least ten times. As DNA, the CDR3 is TGTGCCAGCAGCTTAAGCCTTCTTACCGGGGAGCTGTTTTTT. It specifies CASSLSLLTGELFF. The J gene is TRBJ2-2, the V gene TRBV7-6; D not resolved. CDR3 length equals 14 residues. The V gene's germline CDR1 is SGHVS and CDR2 FNYEAQ. The V and J ends lost 2 bases and 5 bases respectively, with 9 bases between them.

In this sample, this clonotype turned up many times. This chain uses TRBV5-1 with TRBJ2-3; maybe TRBD2 (6 bases). The germline V gene has CDR1 SGHRS and CDR2 YFSETQ. The length of the CDR3 is 14 residues. V lost 3 bases and J 0 bases, leaving 8 bases between the germline ends. The CDR3 DNA is TGCGCCAGCAGCTGGAGCGGGAGCACAGATACGCAGTATTTT. Amino acids: CASSWSGSTDTQYF.

This chain uses TRBV20-1 with TRBJ1-5; 9 bases map to TRBD1. Unmatched junction bases numbered 2, after V lost 5 bases and J lost 3 bases. Looked up from germline, CDR1 is DFQATT and CDR2 is SNEGSKA (reference sequence). The CDR3 has 13 residues. CDR3 sequence (DNA): TGCAGTGCTGGACAGGGGCCCAATCAGCCCCAGCATTTT. This encodes CSAGQGPNQPQHF.

This rearrangement joins TRBV27 to TRBJ2-1, with 7 bases fitting TRBD2. There are 16 residues in the CDR3. From germline, CDR1 is MNHEY and CDR2 SMNVEV (reference sequence). J was trimmed by 6 bases and V by 6 bases; bases with no gene match: 14. The CDR3, as DNA: TGTGCCAGCAGCCCCCTGGGCGGGGGTTCCGTCAATGAGCAGTTCTTC. This translates into CASSPLGGGSVNEQFF.

This clonotype was observed many times. This chain uses TRBV20-1 with TRBJ2-1; 8 positions match TRBD2. Germline trimming cut 6 bases from V and 10 bases from J; bases unmatched to any gene: 14. Germline V lookup: CDR1 DFQATT, CDR2 SNEGSKA (reference sequence). The CDR3 consists of 14 residues. The CDR3 region is CSANRLAGGVEQFF. The CDR3 DNA reads TGCAGTGCCAATAGGCTAGCGGGTGGGGTAGAGCAGTTCTTC.

This clonotype was detected many times. V gene TRBV20-1 combines with J gene TRBJ1-2; 12 bases line up with TRBD1. The CDR3 runs to 18 residues. Germline V CDR1 and CDR2: DFQATT, SNEGSKA (reference sequence). Trimming took 3 bases from V and 4 from J; bases not matched to a gene: 15. The CDR3, as DNA: TGCAGTGCTAGTGTGGACCGGGACAGGGGGCGCAGCCCCTATGGCTACACCTTC. Protein: CSASVDRDRGRSPYGYTF.

The chain uses TRBV28 and TRBJ1-5; D is ambiguous. The CDR3 length is 16 residues. Germline CDR1 MDHEN, CDR2 SYDVKM. With 6 bases removed from V and 5 bases from J, the gap between germline ends came to 20 bases. Here the CDR3 reads CASSFPPGRQDQPQHF. For the CDR3, the DNA is TGTGCCAGCAGCTTTCCCCCCGGGAGGCAAGATCAGCCCCAGCATTTT. The full variable domain, in which reference TRBV28 and TRBJ1-5 provide the parts outside the CDR3, is DVKVTQSSRYLVKRTGEKVFLECVQDMDHENMFWYRQDPGLGLRLIYFSYDVKMKEKGDIPEGYSVSREKKERFSLILESASTNQTSMYLCASSFPPGRQDQPQHFGDGTRLSIL.

This chain joins TRBV12-3 or TRBV12-4 and TRBJ2-2, with D uncertain. The CDR3 length is 11 residues. The V end was cut by 7 bases, the J end by 7 bases, with 7 bases between. Here the CDR3 reads CASNSGGELFF. The DNA for the CDR3 is TGTGCCAGCAACTCCGGCGGGGAGCTGTTTTTT.

This sequence joins TRBV5-1 and TRBJ2-7; D not certain. The CDR3 is 14 amino acids. Germline assignment: CDR1 SGHRS and CDR2 YFSETQ. The ends were cut back, 0 bases at V and 0 bases at J, with 7 bases in the middle. CDR3 in DNA: TGCGCCAGCAGCTTGGCCCAGGCCTCCTACGAGCAGTACTTC. Protein sequence: CASSLAQASYEQYF.

The table lists this clonotype with a few counts. Germline and junction disagree at one end, which may indicate a read error. This chain uses TRBV2 with TRBJ2-2; 12 nucleotides match TRBD2. CDR3 length: 18 amino acids. The germline gives CDR1 SNHLY, CDR2 FYNNEI. The CDR3 reads CTSSYHRPGLAGDSELFF. The CDR3 DNA reads as TGTACCAGCAGTTACCACCGACCGGGACTAGCGGGTGACTCCGAGCTGTTTTTT. Using reference TRBV2 and TRBJ2-2 for the parts outside the CDR3, the full variable domain is EPEVTQTPSHQVTQMGQEVILRCVPISNHLYFYWYRQILGQKVEFLVSFYNNEISEKSEIFDDQFSVERPDGSNFTLKIRSTKLEDSAMYFCTSSYHRPGLAGDSELFFGEGSRLTVL.

This clonotype has at least ten counts. This chain joins TRBV5-1 and TRBJ2-1; no clear D. This CDR3 is built from 11 residues. Trimming took off 7 bases at V and 6 bases at J, with 8 bases between the two ends. CDR1 is SGHRS and CDR2 is YFSETQ in the germline V gene. CDR3 residues: CASGITNEQFF. In nucleotides, the CDR3 is TGCGCCAGCGGTATAACCAATGAGCAGTTCTTC.

This clonotype was detected a few times. The DNA of the CDR3 is TGTGCCAGCAGTCCAACGGGAGGTCATCCGTCCTACGAGCAGTACTTC. Amino acid sequence: CASSPTGGHPSYEQYF. V gene TRBV7-2 combines with J gene TRBJ2-7; 7 nucleotides agree with TRBD2. Germline CDR1 is SGHTA and CDR2 is FQGNSA. This CDR3 has 16 residues. V trimming: 6 bases; J trimming: 1 base; junction bases outside the gene matches: 12.

This clonotype was seen many times. The chain uses TRBV19 and TRBJ2-7; 7 bases map to TRBD1. V shed 4 bases and J 2 bases; nucleotides not matched to a gene: 5. The CDR3 has 14 residues. Per germline, CDR1 LNHDA and CDR2 SQIVND (reference sequence). The CDR3 coding sequence is TGTGCCAGTAGTAGGGGAGACAGGGCCTACGAGCAGTACTTC. Translating it yields CASSRGDRAYEQYF.

The chain recombines TRBV20-1 with TRBJ2-1; 13 bases are shared with TRBD2. CDR1 is DFQATT, CDR2 SNEGSKA, per germline (reference sequence). The CDR3 runs 15 residues. With V trimmed by 5 bases and J by 6 bases, 7 bases remained unmatched. The CDR3 DNA reads TGCAGTGCTCGGCCTACTAGCGGGAGGGCCAATGAGCAGTTCTTC. Amino acids: CSARPTSGRANEQFF.

This clonotype was seen a handful of times. The chain employs TRBV5-1 and TRBJ2-1, with 11 bases identical to TRBD2. CDR1 and CDR2 (germline): SGHRS, YFSETQ. J gave up 5 bases and V 3 bases, and 7 bases lay outside the gene matches. This CDR3 is 16 amino acids long. CDR3 sequence: CASSSTSGLADNEQFF. CDR3 in DNA: TGCGCCAGCAGCTCGACGTCGGGACTAGCGGACAATGAGCAGTTCTTC.

This clonotype was detected many times. The genes are TRBV20-1 and TRBJ2-7; maybe TRBD1 (5 bases). V dropped 0 bases and J dropped 2 bases, with 11 bases sitting between them. The germline gives CDR1 DFQATT, CDR2 SNEGSKA (reference sequence). This CDR3 contains 14 residues. The CDR3 coding sequence is TGCAGTGCTAGAGATCTGCAGGGCCCCTACGAGCAGTACTTC. It is translated as CSARDLQGPYEQYF.

This clonotype was found a few times. The chain employs TRBV7-2 and TRBJ2-1, with 7 bases identical to TRBD1. The CDR3 is 13 residues long. Trimming took 5 bases from V and 10 from J; bases not matched to a gene: 8. The V gene's germline CDR1 is SGHTA and CDR2 FQGNSA. CDR3: CASSPPTGQEQFF. The CDR3 DNA is TGTGCCAGCAGCCCCCCGACAGGGCAAGAGCAGTTCTTC.

The chain links TRBV5-1 to TRBJ2-3, with D tentatively TRBD2 (5 bases). CDR3 length: 14 amino acids. In germline, CDR1 is SGHRS, CDR2 YFSETQ. V gave up 5 bases and J gave up 2 bases, with 12 bases separating them. CDR3: CASREAYSTDTQYF. The CDR3 DNA reads TGCGCCAGCAGGGAGGCCTACTCCACAGATACGCAGTATTTT.

This clonotype was observed at least ten times. The chain is built from TRBV20-1 and TRBJ1-5; D is uncertain. Trimming stripped 3 bases from V and 12 bases from J, with 18 bases between. Germline loops: CDR1 DFQATT, CDR2 SNEGSKA (reference sequence). The CDR3 has 13 residues. CDR3 in amino acids: CSASEVVSGNQHF. Here the CDR3 DNA reads TGCAGTGCTAGTGAGGTTGTTTCCGGAAACCAGCATTTT.

The table lists this clonotype with many counts. The genes are TRBV20-1 and TRBJ2-7; 8 bases match TRBD1. The CDR3 is made up of 14 amino acids. Germline assignment: CDR1 DFQATT and CDR2 SNEGSKA (reference sequence). Unmatched junction bases numbered 7, after V lost 6 bases and J lost 0 bases. CDR3 sequence reads: CSARTGTGSYEQYF. In nucleotides, the CDR3 is TGCAGTGCAAGAACCGGGACAGGCTCCTACGAGCAGTACTTC.

In its sample, this clonotype was seen many times. This sequence joins TRBV12-3 or TRBV12-4 and TRBJ1-5; tentative D call: TRBD1 (6 bases). This CDR3 contains 16 residues. Trimming removed 4 bases from V and 2 bases from J, with 15 bases in between. CDR3 bases: TGTGCCAGCAGTTCCCGGGGGGCAGGAGGCAATCAGCCCCAGCATTTT. Amino acids: CASSSRGAGGNQPQHF.

This clonotype was detected ten times or more. This CDR3 is CASSHTSGTAQETQYF. CDR3 sequence (DNA): TGCGCCAGCAGCCATACTTCCGGGACAGCTCAAGAGACCCAGTACTTC. V is TRBV4-1 and J is TRBJ2-5; 7 bases are shared with TRBD1. The germline V gene has CDR1 MGHRA and CDR2 YSYEKL. This CDR3 contains 16 residues. The V segment lost 3 bases and the J segment 2 bases; nucleotides outside the gene matches: 9.